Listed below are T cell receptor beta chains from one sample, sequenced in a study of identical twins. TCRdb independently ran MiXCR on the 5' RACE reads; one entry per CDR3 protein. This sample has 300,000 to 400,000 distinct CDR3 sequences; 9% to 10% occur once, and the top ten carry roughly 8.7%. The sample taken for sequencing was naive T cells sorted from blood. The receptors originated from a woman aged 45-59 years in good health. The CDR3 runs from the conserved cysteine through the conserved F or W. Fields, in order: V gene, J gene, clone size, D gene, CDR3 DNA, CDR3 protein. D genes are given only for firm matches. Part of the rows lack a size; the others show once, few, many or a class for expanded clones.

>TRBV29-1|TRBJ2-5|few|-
TGCAGCGTTGAAAGGGGTGGTATGGAGACCCAGTACTTC
CSVERGGMETQYF
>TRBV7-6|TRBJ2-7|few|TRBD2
TGTGCCAGCAGCCCAGAGCCCTCGGGAGGGAGGAACGAGCAGTACTTC
CASSPEPSGGRNEQYF
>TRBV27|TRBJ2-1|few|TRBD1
TGTGCCAGCACCCTCGGGACAGGGAGGCATGAGCAGTTCTTC
CASTLGTGRHEQFF
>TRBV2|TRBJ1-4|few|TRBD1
TGTGCCAGCAGGACAGGGGAAAATGAAAAACTGTTTTTT
CASRTGENEKLFF
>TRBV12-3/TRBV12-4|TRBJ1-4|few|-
TGTGCCAGCAGCGGGACCCTAGAAAAACTGTTTTTT
CASSGTLEKLFF
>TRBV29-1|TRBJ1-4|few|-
TGCAGCGGTCGCGGGGACGGTGAAAAACTGTTTTTT
CSGRGDGEKLFF
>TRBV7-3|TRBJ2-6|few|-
TGTGCCAGCAGCTTAAGCTTCCCCTCTGGGGCCAACGTCCTGACTTTC
CASSLSFPSGANVLTF
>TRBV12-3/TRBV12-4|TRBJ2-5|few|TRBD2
TGTGCCAGCAGTTTTAGGAGCGGGAGAGAGACCCAGTACTTC
CASSFRSGRETQYF
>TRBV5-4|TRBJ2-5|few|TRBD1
TGTGCCAGCCGCCCGGGGGTGGGACAGGGTATCGGGGAGACCCAGTACTTC
CASRPGVGQGIGETQYF
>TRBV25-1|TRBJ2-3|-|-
TGTGCCAGCAGTCTGATGACTGGGGATACGCAGTATTTT
CASSLMTGDTQYF
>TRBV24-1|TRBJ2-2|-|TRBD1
TGTGCCACCAGTGATACCGGGACAGGGGTCACCGGGGAGCTGTTTTTT
CATSDTGTGVTGELFF
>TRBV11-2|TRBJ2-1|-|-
TGTGCCATGGGGGCGGATGGGTCCTACAATGAGCAGTTCTTC
CAMGADGSYNEQFF
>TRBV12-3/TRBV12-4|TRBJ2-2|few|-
TGTGCCAGCAGCTACAGGGTCCCCGGGGAGCTGTTTTTT
CASSYRVPGELFF
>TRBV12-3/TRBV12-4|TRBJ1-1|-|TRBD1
TGTGCCAGCAGGACAGGGTTGGGGAACACTGAAGCTTTCTTT
CASRTGLGNTEAFF
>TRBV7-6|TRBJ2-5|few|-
TGTGCCAGCAGATCTTATGGGGAGACCCAGTACTTC
CASRSYGETQYF
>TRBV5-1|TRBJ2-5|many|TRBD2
TGCGCCAGCAGCCCTTCCCTAGCGGGAGTGGGTGAAGAGACCCAGTACTTC
CASSPSLAGVGEETQYF
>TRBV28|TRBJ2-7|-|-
TGTGCCAGCAGTCTCGACTCCAGGTACGAGCAGTACTTC
CASSLDSRYEQYF
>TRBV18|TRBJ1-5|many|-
TGTGCCAGCTCACTCGACCAGGGAGGCAATCAGCCCCAGCATTTT
CASSLDQGGNQPQHF
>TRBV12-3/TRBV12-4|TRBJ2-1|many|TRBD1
TGTGCCATCCGTCAGGGGGCGTCCTACAATGAGCAGTTCTTC
CAIRQGASYNEQFF
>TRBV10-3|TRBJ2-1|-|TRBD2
TGTGCCATCAGTGTAGTACTAGCGGGAGGGCGTAATGAGCAGTTCTTC
CAISVVLAGGRNEQFF
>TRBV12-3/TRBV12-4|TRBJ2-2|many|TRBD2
TGTGCCAGCACCCCCTTTGCGGGAGCCGGGGAGCTGTTTTTT
CASTPFAGAGELFF
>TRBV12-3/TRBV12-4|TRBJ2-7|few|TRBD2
TGTGCCAGCAGTAGCGGGACGCAGAGAGGCGAGCAGTACTTC
CASSSGTQRGEQYF
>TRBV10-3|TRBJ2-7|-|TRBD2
TGTGCCATCAGACCAGGACTAGCGGGAGACGAGCAGTACTTC
CAIRPGLAGDEQYF
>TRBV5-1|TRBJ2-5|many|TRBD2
TGCGCCAGCGCCCTAGGACTAGCGGGAGAAGAGACCCAGTACTTC
CASALGLAGEETQYF
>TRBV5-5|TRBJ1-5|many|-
TGTGCCAGCAGCACCCGACCCGATCAGCCCCAGCATTTT
CASSTRPDQPQHF
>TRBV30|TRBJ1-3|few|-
TGTGCCTGGGGAGATGACTTGAGCTCTGGAAACACCATATATTTT
CAWGDDLSSGNTIYF
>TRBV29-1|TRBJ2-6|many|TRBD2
TGCAGCGCGTCGACTAGCGGGAGATCTGGGGCCAACGTCCTGACTTTC
CSASTSGRSGANVLTF
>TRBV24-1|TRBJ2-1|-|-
TGTGCCACCAGGGCAGGGTCCTACAATGAGCAGTTCTTC
CATRAGSYNEQFF
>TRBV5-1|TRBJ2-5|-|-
TGCGCCAGCAGCTCGCCGGCAGGCCAGTACTTC
CASSSPAGQYF